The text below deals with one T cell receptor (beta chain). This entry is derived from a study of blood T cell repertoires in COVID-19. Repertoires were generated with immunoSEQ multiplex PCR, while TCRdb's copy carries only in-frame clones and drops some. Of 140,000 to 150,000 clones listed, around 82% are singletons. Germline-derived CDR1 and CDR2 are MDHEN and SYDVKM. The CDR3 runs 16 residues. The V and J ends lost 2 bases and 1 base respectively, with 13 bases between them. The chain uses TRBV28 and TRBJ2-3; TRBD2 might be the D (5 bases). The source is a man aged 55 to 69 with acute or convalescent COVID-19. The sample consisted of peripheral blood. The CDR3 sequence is CASSLQRAPGTDTQYF. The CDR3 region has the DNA TGTGCCAGCAGTTTACAGAGGGCCCCTGGCACAGATACGCAGTATTTT. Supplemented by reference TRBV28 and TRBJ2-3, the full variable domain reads DVKVTQSSRYLVKRTGEKVFLECVQDMDHENMFWYRQDPGLGLRLIYFSYDVKMKEKGDIPEGYSVSREKKERFSLILESASTNQTSMYLCASSLQRAPGTDTQYFGPGTRLTVL.